This TCR beta chain was found in a study of blood T cell repertoires in COVID-19. Looking at the study overall: From the United States, Italy and Spain came samples of acute and convalescent COVID-19. PBMCs, B-cell-depleted T cells, or T cells were the source of the cDNA or gDNA that made up the material.

This clone was counted between two and nine times. In the original analysis: Quantification of nucleated cells was approximated via reference gene primer amplification. Sequenced by immunoSEQ multiplex PCR; TCRdb stores in-frame clones only, minus some. Clone size and the V and J calls come from that table; the DNA yielded D and trimming. Altogether roughly 240,000 clones are present, 86% being singletons, with the ten largest covering approximately 6%. This CDR3 contains 15 residues. Germline-derived CDR1 and CDR2 are SGHAT and FQNNGV. V trimming: 3 bases; J trimming: 5 bases; junction bases outside the gene matches: 8. A Seattle source enrolled patients during active infection and followed them longitudinally.

Specimen: peripheral blood. The source of this sequence is a woman older than 75 with COVID-19, enrolled during active disease. The J gene is TRBJ2-3, the V gene TRBV11-2, with TRBD1 matching 7 bases. This CDR3 is CASSFGQARGDTQYF. The DNA of the CDR3 is TGTGCCAGCAGCTTCGGACAGGCCCGGGGAGATACGCAGTATTTT.